Each of the 29 T cell receptor beta chains below was sequenced from the same sample in a study of blood T cell repertoires in COVID-19. Sequencing was performed with immunoSEQ multiplex PCR; in TCRdb, only in-frame clones are kept and a portion is missing. The table has around 320,000 clones, 87% seen once. The sample taken for sequencing was peripheral blood. These receptor sequences come from a man younger than 35 with active or convalescent COVID-19.

The DNA for the CDR3 is TGTGCCAGCAGTGACAGGGATGGGCAGCCCCAGCATTTT. Its translation: CASSDRDGQPQHF. The genes are TRBV2 and TRBJ1-5; tentatively, D is TRBD1 (5 bases). This CDR3 is 13 amino acids long. V lost 3 bases and J 7 bases, leaving 10 bases between the germline ends. CDR1 and CDR2 from the germline V gene are SNHLY and FYNNEI.

The rearrangement joins TRBV18 to TRBJ1-1; no clear D gene. This CDR3 contains 15 residues. V was pared by 2 bases and J by 0 bases, with 10 bases between. In germline, CDR1 is KGHSH, CDR2 LQKENI. The CDR3 here is CASSPWAAMNTEAFF. The CDR3 DNA sequence: TGTGCCAGCTCACCATGGGCAGCCATGAACACTGAAGCTTTCTTT.

The chain has TRBV7-6 and TRBJ2-7; tentatively, D is TRBD1 (5 bases). The germline V gene has CDR1 SGHVS and CDR2 FNYEAQ. The CDR3 has 13 residues. The germline V and J ends were trimmed by 1 base and 4 bases, with 8 bases remaining between them. CDR3 DNA sequence: TGTGCCAGCAGCTTAGAACCAGGGTACGAGCAGTACTTC. Translating gives CASSLEPGYEQYF.

The chain has TRBV4-2 and TRBJ2-3, with 10 positions matching TRBD2. Germline V gene sequence: CDR1 LGHNA, CDR2 YNFKEQ. The CDR3 is 16 residues long. V trimming: 0 bases; J trimming: 5 bases; junction bases outside the gene matches: 5. CDR3 sequence: CASSQDTSGRGDTQYF. CDR3 sequence (DNA): TGTGCCAGCAGCCAAGATACCAGCGGGAGGGGAGATACGCAGTATTTT.

This chain links TRBV9 with TRBJ2-5, with 9 bases that match TRBD1. The germline V gene has CDR1 SGDLS and CDR2 YYNGEE. The CDR3 runs 14 residues. Trimming at V came to 3 bases and at J to 5 bases, leaving 5 bases not matched to a gene. In DNA, the CDR3 is TGTGCCAGCAGCGCACAGGGGGCAGGGGAGACCCAGTACTTC. Protein: CASSAQGAGETQYF.

The chain employs TRBV2 and TRBJ2-7; 7 bases map to TRBD1. After removal of 7 bases from V and 7 bases from J, the junction contained 10 bases not matched to a gene. Per germline, CDR1 SNHLY and CDR2 FYNNEI. The CDR3 is made up of 13 amino acids. For the CDR3, the DNA is TGTGCCAGCAACACAGGGGCTGGGGCGGAGCAGTACTTC. Translation: CASNTGAGAEQYF. Filled out from reference TRBV2 and TRBJ2-7, the complete variable domain reads EPEVTQTPSHQVTQMGQEVILRCVPISNHLYFYWYRQILGQKVEFLVSFYNNEISEKSEIFDDQFSVERPDGSNFTLKIRSTKLEDSAMYFCASNTGAGAEQYFGPGTRLTVT.

This sequence joins TRBV15 and TRBJ1-2; D unclear. CDR1 LNHNV and CDR2 YYDKDF come from the germline V gene (reference sequence). Trimming took off 0 bases at V and 4 bases at J, with 18 bases between the two ends. CDR3 length equals 17 residues. As DNA, the CDR3 is TGTGCCACCAGCAGAGATCGAGGCAGCGTCAATTCCTATGGCTACACCTTC. Translating it yields CATSRDRGSVNSYGYTF.

The chain joins TRBV28 to TRBJ2-2; weak D call: TRBD1 (7 bases). The CDR3 is 17 amino acids. Germline V gene sequence: CDR1 MDHEN, CDR2 SYDVKM. The V end lost 1 base, the J end lost 3 bases, and 15 bases lay between the germline ends. CDR3 nucleotides: TGTGCCAGCAGTTTATTGGACAGGAGGGGCCACACCGGGGAGCTGTTTTTT. Translated: CASSLLDRRGHTGELFF.

The chain employs TRBV7-8 and TRBJ2-7; TRBD2 agrees at 8 bases. The germline V gene encodes CDR1 SGHVS and CDR2 FQNEAQ. After removal of 5 bases from V and 3 bases from J, the junction contained 12 bases not matched to a gene. CDR3 size: 16 residues. CDR3 residues: CASSPTAGGGNYEQYF. CDR3 DNA: TGTGCCAGCAGCCCGACCGCCGGGGGGGGGAACTACGAGCAGTACTTC.

The J gene is TRBJ2-3, the V gene TRBV7-9; TRBD2 might be the D (6 bases). The V gene lost 4 bases and the J gene lost 0 bases, with 8 bases spanning the gap. This CDR3 region has 14 residues. The V gene's germline CDR1 is SEHNR and CDR2 FQNEAQ (reference sequence). CDR3 protein: CASSWRDSTDTQYF. The DNA of the CDR3 is TGTGCCAGCAGCTGGAGGGACAGCACAGATACGCAGTATTTT.

The chain is built from TRBV10-3 and TRBJ2-7; maybe TRBD1 (6 bases). This CDR3 has 15 amino acids. The V end was cut by 4 bases, the J end by 0 bases, with 13 bases between. Germline lookup yields CDR1 ENHRY and CDR2 SYGVKD. In DNA form, the CDR3 reads TGTGCCATCAGTGCCCCAGGACAGAACTCCTACGAGCAGTACTTC. Protein product: CAISAPGQNSYEQYF.

The chain joins TRBV27 to TRBJ2-1, with TRBD1 matching 8 bases. The trim removed 7 bases at V and 4 bases at J, leaving 6 bases unmatched. Germline V gene data show CDR1 as MNHEY and CDR2 as SMNVEV (reference sequence). The CDR3 sequence is 14 residues long. The CDR3 region has the DNA TGTGCCAGCACCCCGGGACAGGAGTACAATGAGCAGTTCTTC. Its translation is CASTPGQEYNEQFF.

This clone was counted once. This chain joins TRBV27 and TRBJ1-4; TRBD1 is a possible D gene (6 bases). The V gene's germline CDR1 is MNHEY and CDR2 SMNVEV (reference sequence). Between the trimmed V and J ends, which lost 5 bases and 8 bases, there was a span of 15 bases. The CDR3 is 14 residues long. This CDR3 reads CASSPGDGTEKLFF. Here the CDR3 DNA reads TGTGCCAGCAGTCCAGGGGACGGGACGGAAAAACTGTTTTTT.

The rearrangement uses TRBV5-6 and TRBJ2-7; D is possibly TRBD1 (6 bases). The V gene lost 10 bases and the J gene lost 2 bases, with 19 bases spanning the gap. The CDR3 is 14 residues long. The germline CDR1 and CDR2 sequences are SGHDT and YYEEEE. The CDR3 spells CASGLQGGTYEQYF. The CDR3 DNA reads as TGTGCCTCCGGGCTACAGGGTGGCACCTACGAGCAGTACTTC.

The V gene is TRBV7-2, the J gene TRBJ1-5, with D possibly TRBD1 on 5 matching bases. Germline V gene lookup returns CDR1 SGHTA and CDR2 FQGNSA. This CDR3 is 16 amino acids long. Trimming removed 5 bases from V and 5 bases from J, with 19 bases in between. DNA of the CDR3: TGTGCCAGCAGCCCTAAACATGGGGGGGGTGATCAGCCCCAGCATTTT. Its protein is CASSPKHGGGDQPQHF.

The genes are TRBV7-9 and TRBJ2-7; weak D call: TRBD2 (7 bases). Germline CDR1 is SEHNR and CDR2 is FQNEAQ (reference sequence). V gave up 5 bases and J gave up 2 bases, with 13 bases separating them. This CDR3 is 14 amino acids long. CDR3 sequence reads: CASSGRGQAYEQYF. CDR3 in DNA: TGTGCCAGCAGCGGGCGGGGGCAAGCCTACGAGCAGTACTTC.

The chain links TRBV7-9 to TRBJ2-5; D is unclear. Germline values: CDR1 SEHNR, CDR2 FQNEAQ (reference sequence). CDR3 length equals 15 residues. Trimming left V 5 bases short and J 2 bases short, with 15 bases between. CDR3 nucleotide sequence: TGTGCCAGCAGCACCTTGACAAGAGTACAAGAGACCCAGTACTTC. Translated: CASSTLTRVQETQYF.

The rearrangement uses TRBV6-5 and TRBJ2-7; a possible D gene is TRBD2 (7 bases). The length of the CDR3 is 14 residues. Germline V lookup: CDR1 MNHEY, CDR2 SVGAGI. Trimming took 6 bases from V and 2 from J, leaving 14 bases between them. In DNA form, the CDR3 reads TGTGCCAGCAGCGAGGGGGGGCAAACCTACGAGCAGTACTTC. Protein product: CASSEGGQTYEQYF.

The V and J genes are TRBV6-5 and TRBJ2-7; 8 bases align to TRBD1. The CDR3 is made up of 15 amino acids. Germline CDR1 is MNHEY and CDR2 is SVGAGI. Losses at the gene ends were 0 bases for V and 6 bases for J; bases not matched to a gene: 7. The CDR3 bases are TGTGCCAGCAGTTACTCGCGGGACAGGTCTGCCGAGCAGTACTTC. Its protein product is CASSYSRDRSAEQYF.

This chain joins TRBV7-9 and TRBJ2-1, with 10 bases fitting TRBD2. The ends lost 1 base at V and 9 bases at J; junction bases unmatched: 9. Germline V gene sequence: CDR1 SEHNR, CDR2 FQNEAQ (reference sequence). The CDR3 has 16 residues. DNA for the CDR3: TGTGCCAGCAGCTTAGGGCTAGCGGGAGACGGGCGTGAGCAGTTCTTC. Translation: CASSLGLAGDGREQFF.

This chain links TRBV19 with TRBJ1-5, with 8 nucleotides matching TRBD1. V trimming: 10 bases; J trimming: 4 bases; junction bases outside the gene matches: 18. CDR3 length equals 17 residues. Germline CDR1 reads LNHDA; CDR2 reads SQIVND (reference sequence). The CDR3 nucleotides are TGTGCCACTAATGAGGGCCGACAGGGGATTTCAAATCAGCCCCAGCATTTT. As protein: CATNEGRQGISNQPQHF. The complete variable domain, with remaining parts taken from reference TRBV19 and TRBJ1-5, reads DGGITQSPKYLFRKEGQNVTLSCEQNLNHDAMYWYRQDPGQGLRLIYYSQIVNDFQKGDIAEGYSVSREKKESFPLTVTSAQKNPTAFYLCATNEGRQGISNQPQHFGDGTRLSIL.

J is TRBJ2-1 and V is TRBV28, with TRBD2 identical over 10 bases. Germline loops: CDR1 MDHEN, CDR2 SYDVKM. This CDR3 is built from 15 residues. Germline trimming cut 6 bases from V and 10 bases from J; bases unmatched to any gene: 12. The CDR3 nucleotides are TGTGCCAGCAGCCCCACACTAGCGGGGCCTAGAGAGCAGTTCTTC. Protein: CASSPTLAGPREQFF.

V is TRBV7-2 and J is TRBJ2-3; 10 bases match TRBD2. The germline CDR1 and CDR2 sequences are SGHTA and FQGNSA. CDR3 length: 15 amino acids. The trim removed 2 bases at V and 3 bases at J, leaving 2 bases unmatched. CDR3 DNA sequence: TGTGCCAGCAGCTTACTAGCGGGGGTTACAGATACGCAGTATTTT. Amino acids: CASSLLAGVTDTQYF.

The V and J genes are TRBV25-1 and TRBJ2-1; a weak D match, TRBD2 (6 bases). There are 14 residues in the CDR3. From germline, CDR1 is MGHDK and CDR2 SYGVNS. V was pared by 1 base and J by 7 bases, with 11 bases between. The CDR3 here is CASSEWVGGNEQFF. CDR3 sequence (DNA): TGTGCCAGCAGTGAATGGGTGGGGGGAAATGAGCAGTTCTTC.

The rearrangement joins TRBV11-2 to TRBJ2-7; D not certain. Germline lookup yields CDR1 SGHAT and CDR2 FQNNGV. This CDR3 has 14 amino acids. V shed 5 bases and J shed 3 bases, with 14 bases lying between them. CDR3 sequence: CASSPGSGHYEQYF. CDR3 coding DNA: TGTGCCAGCAGCCCCGGATCTGGGCACTACGAGCAGTACTTC.

J is TRBJ1-2 and V is TRBV18; 9 bases align to TRBD1. The CDR3 has 17 amino acids. Germline loops: CDR1 KGHSH, CDR2 LQKENI. V was clipped by 0 bases and J by 4 bases; unmatched bases: 9. CDR3 coding DNA: TGTGCCAGCTCACCACCTGGGACAGGGAGTGACGGCTATGGCTACACCTTC. Protein product: CASSPPGTGSDGYGYTF.

CDR3 DNA sequence: TGTGCCAGCAGTGAAGCCCCGAGGGGGTCTCAGCCCCAGCATTTT. Residues: CASSEAPRGSQPQHF. This chain joins TRBV6-1 and TRBJ1-5, with D maybe TRBD1 (6 bases). Germline values: CDR1 MNHNS, CDR2 SASEGT. V gave up 0 bases and J gave up 6 bases, with 12 bases separating them. The CDR3 contains 15 residues.

The chain carries TRBV4-1 and TRBJ2-2; D is perhaps TRBD2 (6 bases). This CDR3 is 16 amino acids long. The germline V gene has CDR1 MGHRA and CDR2 YSYEKL. Trimming took 1 base from V and 0 from J, leaving 9 bases between them. The CDR3 reads CASSQARGTNTGELFF. The DNA of the CDR3 is TGCGCCAGCAGCCAAGCTCGGGGGACGAACACCGGGGAGCTGTTTTTT.

V usage is TRBV10-1 and J usage is TRBJ2-1, with 9 bases that match TRBD2. V trimming: 6 bases; J trimming: 0 bases; junction bases outside the gene matches: 15. Germline CDR1 is WNHNN and CDR2 is SYGVQD (reference sequence). This CDR3 has 19 amino acids. CDR3 DNA: TGCGCCAGCAGAGAGACTAGCGGACTCGTTCGCAGCTCCTACAATGAGCAGTTCTTC. This codes for CASRETSGLVRSSYNEQFF.